Following are 2 T cell receptor beta chains from one sample sequenced in a study of identical twins. TCRdb fed the 5' RACE reads into MiXCR, producing one record per CDR3 protein. The table records 200,000 to 300,000 distinct CDR3 sequences, approximately 7.9% of them present only once. These data were also filed under a second study, of yellow fever vaccine responses in identical twins.

Sequencing used CD8+ T cells sorted from blood. All receptors come from a woman between 18 and 30 years old in good health.

This clonotype was seen many times. The chain carries TRBV12-3 or TRBV12-4 and TRBJ1-2; D unresolved. The CDR3 has 10 residues. V lost 10 bases, J lost 7 bases, and 10 bases lay in between. In DNA form, the CDR3 reads TGTGCCATCTGGCTGGGTGGCTACACCTTC. Encoded protein: CAIWLGGYTF.

This clonotype was observed a handful of times. The rearrangement links TRBV7-9 to TRBJ2-7, with 7 bases that match TRBD1. The CDR3 runs to 15 residues. CDR1 SEHNR and CDR2 FQNEAQ come from the germline V gene (reference sequence). V lost 7 bases, J lost 3 bases, and 12 bases stayed unmatched. The CDR3 protein is CASTPGQSILYEQYF. CDR3 nucleotides: TGTGCCAGCACCCCGGGACAGTCAATTCTCTACGAGCAGTACTTC.